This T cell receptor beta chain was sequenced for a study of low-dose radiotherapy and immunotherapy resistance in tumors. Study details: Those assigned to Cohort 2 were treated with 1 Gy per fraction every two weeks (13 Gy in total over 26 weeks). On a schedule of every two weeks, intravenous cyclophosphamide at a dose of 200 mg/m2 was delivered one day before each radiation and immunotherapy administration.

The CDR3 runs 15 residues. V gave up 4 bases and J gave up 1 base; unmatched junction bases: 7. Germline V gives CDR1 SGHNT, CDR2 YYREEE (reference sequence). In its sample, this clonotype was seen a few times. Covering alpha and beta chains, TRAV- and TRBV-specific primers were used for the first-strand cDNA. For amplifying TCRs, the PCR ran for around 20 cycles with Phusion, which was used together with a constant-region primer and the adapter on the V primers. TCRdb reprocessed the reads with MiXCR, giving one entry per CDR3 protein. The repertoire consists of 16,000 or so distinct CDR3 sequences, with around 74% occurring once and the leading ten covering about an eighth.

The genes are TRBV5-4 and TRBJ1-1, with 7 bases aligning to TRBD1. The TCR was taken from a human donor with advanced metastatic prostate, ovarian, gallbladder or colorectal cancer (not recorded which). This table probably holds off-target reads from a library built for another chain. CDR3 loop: CASSKRQGGNTEAFF. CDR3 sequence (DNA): TGTGCCAGCAGCAAAAGACAGGGAGGGAACACTGAAGCTTTCTTT.